This TCR beta chain was identified during a study of T cells in Graves' hyperthyroidism and ophthalmopathy. Study-level results: Most thyroid clonotypes with frequency above 0.001 were detected in blood.

V trimming: 1 base; J trimming: 2 bases; junction bases outside the gene matches: 3. Germline CDR1 reads SNHLY; CDR2 reads FYNNEI. The CDR3 contains 15 residues. The CDR3 regions of TCR beta were amplified from RNA transcripts. The TCR CDR3 first-round RT-PCR relied on the HTBI primer set. One entry per CDR3 protein, called by TCRdb with MiXCR from the multiplex PCR reads. The sample lists hundreds of thousands of distinct CDR3 sequences, under 45% occurring once. This clonotype was counted only a few times. The antigen is not known. The receptor was derived from a woman aged 40 to 50 with Graves' hyperthyroidism. The rearrangement links TRBV2 to TRBJ2-3, with 7 bases that match TRBD1. The sample consisted of blood. CDR3 in DNA: TGTGCCAGCAGTGAAGAGGGACAGAACACAGATACGCAGTATTTT. Amino acids: CASSEEGQNTDTQYF.